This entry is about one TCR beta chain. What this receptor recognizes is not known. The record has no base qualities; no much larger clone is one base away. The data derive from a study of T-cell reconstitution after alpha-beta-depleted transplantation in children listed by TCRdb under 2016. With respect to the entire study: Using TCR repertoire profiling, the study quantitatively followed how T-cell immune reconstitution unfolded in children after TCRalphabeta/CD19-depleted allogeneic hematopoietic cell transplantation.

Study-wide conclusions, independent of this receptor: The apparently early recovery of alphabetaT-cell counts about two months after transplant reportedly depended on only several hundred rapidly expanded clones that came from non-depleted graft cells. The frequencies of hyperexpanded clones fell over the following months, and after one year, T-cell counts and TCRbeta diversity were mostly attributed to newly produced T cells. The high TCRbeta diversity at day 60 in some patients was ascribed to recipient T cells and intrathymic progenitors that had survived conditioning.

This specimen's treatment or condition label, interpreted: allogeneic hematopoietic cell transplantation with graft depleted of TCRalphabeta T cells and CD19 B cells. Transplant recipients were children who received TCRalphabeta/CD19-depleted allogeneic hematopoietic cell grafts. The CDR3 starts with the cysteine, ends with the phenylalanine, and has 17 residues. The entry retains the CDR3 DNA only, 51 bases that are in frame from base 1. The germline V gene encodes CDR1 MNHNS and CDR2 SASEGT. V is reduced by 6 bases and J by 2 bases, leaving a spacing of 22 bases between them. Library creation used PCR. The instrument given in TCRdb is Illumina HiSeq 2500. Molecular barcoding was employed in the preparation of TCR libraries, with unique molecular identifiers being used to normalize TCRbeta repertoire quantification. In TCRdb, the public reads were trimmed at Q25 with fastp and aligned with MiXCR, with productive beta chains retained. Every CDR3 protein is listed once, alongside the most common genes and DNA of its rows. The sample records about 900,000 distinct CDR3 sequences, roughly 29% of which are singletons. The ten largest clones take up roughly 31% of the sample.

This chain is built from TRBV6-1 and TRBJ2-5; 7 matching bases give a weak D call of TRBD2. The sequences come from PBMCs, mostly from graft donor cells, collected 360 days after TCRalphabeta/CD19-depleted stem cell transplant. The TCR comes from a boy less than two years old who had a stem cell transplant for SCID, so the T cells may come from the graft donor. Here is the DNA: TGTGCCAGCAGCCGTCCTAGGGGGGGCCAAGTTCAAGAGACCCAGTACTTC. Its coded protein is CASSRPRGGQVQETQYF.